This entry lists 30 T cell receptor beta chains sequenced from one sample in a study of blood T cell repertoires in COVID-19. Generated by immunoSEQ multiplex PCR, the TCRdb table keeps only in-frame clones and is missing some. Among fewer than 150,000 clones listed, approximately 78% were seen once. The specimen sequenced was peripheral blood. These receptors originate from an elderly woman with acute or convalescent COVID-19.

This rearrangement joins TRBV27 to TRBJ2-7; D may be TRBD2 (5 bases). Trimming pared 5 bases from V and 2 bases from J, leaving 13 bases between. CDR1 and CDR2 from the germline V gene are MNHEY and SMNVEV (reference sequence). The CDR3 consists of 14 residues. CDR3 sequence reads: CASSNPLVPYEQYF. CDR3 DNA: TGTGCCAGCAGTAACCCACTAGTTCCCTACGAGCAGTACTTC.

The chain is built from TRBV6-6 and TRBJ1-6; D call uncertain. CDR3 length: 14 amino acids. Germline V gene lookup returns CDR1 MNHNY and CDR2 SVGAGI (reference sequence). Trimming pared 7 bases from V and 3 bases from J, leaving 10 bases between. The CDR3 DNA is TGTGCCAGCATTAGCGGCATCTATAATTCACCCCTCCACTTT. This encodes CASISGIYNSPLHF.

The chain joins TRBV29-1 to TRBJ1-5, with 8 positions matching TRBD1. The CDR3 has 15 residues. V dropped 4 bases and J dropped 2; count of bases not matched to a gene: 7. Germline V gives CDR1 SQVTM, CDR2 ANQGSEA. CDR3: CSVAAAGGGNQPQHF. The CDR3 nucleotides are TGCAGCGTTGCGGCGGCAGGGGGCGGCAATCAGCCCCAGCATTTT. The full variable domain, completed using reference TRBV29-1 and TRBJ1-5, is SAVISQKPSRDICQRGTSLTIQCQVDSQVTMMFWYRQQPGQSLTLIATANQGSEATYESGFVIDKFPISRPNLTFSTLTVSNMSPEDSSIYLCSVAAAGGGNQPQHFGDGTRLSIL.

This chain uses TRBV19 with TRBJ2-3; 11 bases are shared with TRBD1. Looked up from germline, CDR1 is LNHDA and CDR2 is SQIVND (reference sequence). V was clipped by 6 bases and J by 6 bases; unmatched bases: 5. This CDR3 is built from 14 residues. CDR3 sequence reads: CASRGQGAGDTQYF. DNA for the CDR3: TGTGCCAGTAGAGGACAGGGGGCGGGTGATACGCAGTATTTT.

This clone was detected once. This chain uses TRBV7-9 with TRBJ2-1; D call uncertain. Trimming pared 3 bases from V and 9 bases from J, leaving 18 bases between. Per germline, CDR1 SEHNR and CDR2 FQNEAQ (reference sequence). This CDR3 has 15 amino acids. For the CDR3, the DNA is TGTGCCAGCAGCTTTAACTGGGCGCCCCTCCGTGAGCAGTTCTTC. Translation gives CASSFNWAPLREQFF.

The gene calls are TRBV5-5 and TRBJ2-1, with 8 bases that match TRBD2. Germline V gene sequence: CDR1 SGHKS, CDR2 YYEKEE (reference sequence). Trimming at V came to 1 base and at J to 4 bases, leaving 10 bases not matched to a gene. The CDR3 has 17 residues. CDR3 nucleotides: TGTGCCAGCAGCTTGATTCCGCGGGAGGACGGTTACAATGAGCAGTTCTTC. It codes for CASSLIPREDGYNEQFF.

This chain links TRBV28 with TRBJ2-2, with D perhaps TRBD1 (6 bases). The CDR3 is 16 amino acids. Germline assignment: CDR1 MDHEN and CDR2 SYDVKM. V was shortened by 10 bases and J by 0 bases, with 18 bases between the two germline ends. The CDR3: CAKPTWTVTNTGELFF. CDR3 bases: TGTGCCAAACCGACGTGGACAGTCACGAACACCGGGGAGCTGTTTTTT.

J is TRBJ1-6 and V is TRBV6-1; no clear D gene. CDR1 is MNHNS, CDR2 SASEGT, per germline. This CDR3 has 14 residues. The V and J ends lost 1 base and 7 bases respectively, with 8 bases between them. CDR3 coding DNA: TGTGCCAGCAGTGAAGGGAGCGGGAATTCACCCCTCCACTTT. Amino acid sequence: CASSEGSGNSPLHF.

The sample holds one count of this clone. The genes are TRBV7-3 and TRBJ1-1; TRBD1 agrees at 7 bases. Per germline, CDR1 SGHTA and CDR2 FQGTGA. The CDR3 extends over 14 amino acids. Trimming took 5 bases from V and 6 from J; bases not matched to a gene: 9. The CDR3 nucleotides read TGTGCCAGCAGCCCCCGACAGGGCGCCGCTGAAGCTTTCTTT. Its translation: CASSPRQGAAEAFF.

This chain connects TRBV19 to TRBJ2-5; 7 bases align to TRBD1. Germline V gives CDR1 LNHDA, CDR2 SQIVND (reference sequence). CDR3 size: 13 residues. Trimming took 6 bases from V and 3 from J; bases not matched to a gene: 4. The CDR3 is CASRRGREETQYF. The DNA for the CDR3 is TGTGCCAGTAGGAGGGGGCGGGAAGAGACCCAGTACTTC.

This chain joins TRBV3-1 (or the pseudogene TRBV3-2) and TRBJ2-1, with 7 bases lining up with TRBD2. The V segment lost 3 bases and the J segment 16 bases; nucleotides outside the gene matches: 6. The length of the CDR3 is 11 residues. Germline CDR1 reads LGHDT; CDR2 reads YNNKEL (reference sequence). The CDR3, as DNA: TGTGCCAGCAGCCATGGACTAGGCCTTTTCTTC. Protein product: CASSHGLGLFF.

This clone occurred once. The V call is TRBV6-1, the J call TRBJ1-5; 9 nucleotides align to TRBD1. V was clipped by 1 base and J by 2 bases; unmatched bases: 0. Germline loops: CDR1 MNHNS, CDR2 SASEGT. This CDR3 is built from 15 residues. Here the CDR3 reads CASSEGTGGNQPQHF. The CDR3 DNA sequence: TGTGCCAGCAGTGAAGGGACAGGGGGCAATCAGCCCCAGCATTTT.

The J gene is TRBJ1-2, the V gene TRBV29-1, with TRBD1 matching 7 bases. Trimming cost V 6 bases and J 4 bases; bases outside gene matches: 2. The CDR3 contains 11 residues. Germline loops: CDR1 SQVTM, CDR2 ANQGSEA. Written as DNA, the CDR3 is TGCAGCGTACGACAGGGCTATGGCTACACCTTC. It codes for CSVRQGYGYTF.

The V and J genes are TRBV7-9 and TRBJ2-1; D is ambiguous. The germline gives CDR1 SEHNR, CDR2 FQNEAQ (reference sequence). The CDR3 loop spans 11 amino acids. V was trimmed by 3 bases and J by 5 bases, leaving 2 bases between them. The CDR3 is CASSFDNEQFF. The CDR3 nucleotides read TGTGCCAGCAGCTTCGACAATGAGCAGTTCTTC.

V usage is TRBV24-1 and J usage is TRBJ2-6, with TRBD1 as a possible D gene (6 bases). CDR1 KGHDR and CDR2 SFDVKD come from the germline V gene. This CDR3 has 16 amino acids. V lost 3 bases and J lost 1, with 9 bases in between. This CDR3 reads CATSDPQGSGANVLTF. CDR3 nucleotides: TGTGCCACCAGTGATCCACAGGGTTCTGGGGCCAACGTCCTGACTTTC.

The J gene is TRBJ2-2, the V gene TRBV15; TRBD1 agrees at 12 bases. The CDR3 totals 17 residues. With V trimmed by 4 bases and J by 6 bases, 9 bases remained unmatched. Germline CDR1 and CDR2: LNHNV and YYDKDF (reference sequence). The DNA of the CDR3 is TGTGCCACCAGCAAAGGGACAGGGGGCCTCTTACCCGGGGAGCTGTTTTTT. Encoded protein: CATSKGTGGLLPGELFF.

The V gene is TRBV4-1, the J gene TRBJ2-1; TRBD2 matches 7 bases. Germline V gene lookup returns CDR1 MGHRA and CDR2 YSYEKL. With 4 bases clipped from V and 8 bases from J, the junction kept 14 bases outside the gene matches. CDR3 length: 16 amino acids. CDR3 in amino acids: CASSPRFSTSADEQFF. CDR3 nucleotides: TGCGCCAGCAGCCCCCGATTCTCCACTAGCGCGGATGAGCAGTTCTTC.

The rearrangement uses TRBV19 and TRBJ1-5; D call uncertain. The CDR3 covers 15 residues. V dropped 5 bases and J dropped 0 bases, with 11 bases sitting between them. The germline V gene encodes CDR1 LNHDA and CDR2 SQIVND (reference sequence). The CDR3 nucleotides are TGTGCCAGTAGTCTCCGGGAGTATAGCAATCAGCCCCAGCATTTT. Translation gives CASSLREYSNQPQHF.

V is TRBV28 and J is TRBJ1-5; D remains ambiguous. Trimming pared 3 bases from V and 4 bases from J, leaving 13 bases between. CDR1 is MDHEN and CDR2 is SYDVKM in the germline V gene. The CDR3 has 15 amino acids. The CDR3 DNA reads TGTGCCAGCAGTTTCTCGGGGAGGGTAAATCAGCCCCAGCATTTT. This codes for CASSFSGRVNQPQHF.

The rearrangement joins TRBV6-1 to TRBJ1-3; 8 positions match TRBD1. This CDR3 is built from 14 residues. Germline CDR1 and CDR2: MNHNS and SASEGT. V lost 3 bases to trimming and J lost 4 bases; unmatched junction nucleotides: 2. In nucleotides, the CDR3 is TGTGCCAGCAGTGACAGGGGGCCAGGAAACACCATATATTTT. Translated: CASSDRGPGNTIYF.

The chain joins TRBV4-1 to TRBJ1-4; 7 positions match TRBD1. The CDR3 loop spans 14 amino acids. The trim removed 2 bases at V and 4 bases at J, leaving 1 base unmatched. Germline CDR1 and CDR2: MGHRA and YSYEKL. CDR3 amino acids: CASSQRDSNEKLFF. Written as DNA, the CDR3 is TGCGCCAGCAGCCAAAGGGACAGTAATGAAAAACTGTTTTTT.

The chain employs TRBV28 and TRBJ2-5, with D maybe TRBD2 (6 bases). Germline loops: CDR1 MDHEN, CDR2 SYDVKM. The length of the CDR3 is 14 residues. V gave up 6 bases and J gave up 6 bases, with 17 bases separating them. CDR3 in amino acids: CASSPTSKLKTQYF. Written as DNA, the CDR3 is TGTGCCAGCAGCCCCACTAGCAAACTAAAGACCCAGTACTTC. The variable domain in full, with the rest retrieved from reference TRBV28 and TRBJ2-5, is DVKVTQSSRYLVKRTGEKVFLECVQDMDHENMFWYRQDPGLGLRLIYFSYDVKMKEKGDIPEGYSVSREKKERFSLILESASTNQTSMYLCASSPTSKLKTQYFGPGTRLLVL.

The V call is TRBV3-1 (or the pseudogene TRBV3-2), the J call TRBJ2-2; TRBD2 matches 10 bases. Trimming took 2 bases from V and 0 from J; bases not matched to a gene: 9. Germline CDR1 LGHDT, CDR2 YNNKEL (reference sequence). The CDR3 runs 19 residues. CDR3 DNA: TGTGCCAGCAGCCAAATCCTAGCGGGGGACCTATCGAACACCGGGGAGCTGTTTTTT. Residues: CASSQILAGDLSNTGELFF.

The CDR3 DNA reads TGTGCCAGCAGCTTAACAGGGTATGGCTACACCTTC. Translation gives CASSLTGYGYTF. The chain joins TRBV7-9 to TRBJ1-2; a weak D match, TRBD1 (6 bases). Germline lookup yields CDR1 SEHNR and CDR2 FQNEAQ (reference sequence). V dropped 2 bases and J dropped 5 bases, with 6 bases sitting between them. The CDR3 is 12 amino acids.

The table lists this clone with a few counts. The chain couples TRBV6-6 to TRBJ1-2, with unresolved D. Trimming pared 5 bases from V and 4 bases from J, leaving 14 bases between. The CDR3 totals 14 residues. The germline CDR1 and CDR2 sequences are MNHNY and SVGAGI (reference sequence). CDR3 nucleotide sequence: TGTGCCAGCAGTAACCGAGGGTCTGCCTATGGCTACACCTTC. Translation: CASSNRGSAYGYTF.

Only a few counts were recorded for this clone. The chain carries TRBV29-1 and TRBJ1-5, with 7 nucleotides matching TRBD1. Germline V gene sequence: CDR1 SQVTM, CDR2 ANQGSEA. Germline trimming cut 4 bases from V and 6 bases from J; bases unmatched to any gene: 6. The CDR3 contains 13 residues. CDR3 region: CSVGDRALQPQHF. CDR3 sequence (DNA): TGCAGCGTTGGTGACAGGGCACTTCAGCCCCAGCATTTT.

Only a few counts were recorded for this clone. This chain connects TRBV7-2 to TRBJ1-5, with no clear D. The CDR3 runs to 15 residues. Deletions cut 3 bases from V and 5 bases from J, with 14 bases between. CDR1 is SGHTA, CDR2 FQGNSA, per germline. In nucleotides, the CDR3 is TGTGCCAGCAGCTTCGGATCCGGCGGCGATCAGCCCCAGCATTTT. Translating gives CASSFGSGGDQPQHF.

The V and J genes are TRBV6-5 and TRBJ1-5; 7 bases are a match to TRBD1. The length of the CDR3 is 15 residues. Germline trimming cut 4 bases from V and 1 base from J; bases unmatched to any gene: 4. Looked up from germline, CDR1 is MNHEY and CDR2 is SVGAGI. As DNA, the CDR3 is TGTGCCAGCAGTTTTACAGGGGACAGCAATCAGCCCCAGCATTTT. Amino acids: CASSFTGDSNQPQHF.

The chain links TRBV24-1 to TRBJ1-2; D is ambiguous. This CDR3 contains 16 residues. In germline, CDR1 is KGHDR, CDR2 SFDVKD. V was trimmed by 3 bases and J by 4 bases, leaving 17 bases between them. The CDR3 loop reads CATSDPRASTGYGYTF. The CDR3 nucleotides read TGTGCCACCAGTGATCCGAGGGCTTCGACGGGCTATGGCTACACCTTC.

The genes are TRBV4-2 and TRBJ2-3, with 8 bases matching TRBD2. Looked up from germline, CDR1 is LGHNA and CDR2 is YNFKEQ. The J segment lost 3 bases and the V segment lost 4 bases, leaving 15 bases of the junction unmatched. CDR3 length: 18 amino acids. The CDR3 here is CASSRGTQRELLTDTQYF. Here the CDR3 DNA reads TGTGCCAGCAGCCGCGGAACCCAGCGGGAGTTATTAACAGATACGCAGTATTTT.